The 16 T cell receptor beta chains given below trace back to one sample, sequenced in a study of cytomegalovirus exposure and HLA in healthy donors. PCR used 60 Vbeta primers and 13 Jbeta primers. The table came from immunoSEQ multiplex PCR; TCRdb's copy has only in-frame clones and leaves some out. The sample records about 130,000 clones, approximately 74% being singletons. Material for sequencing was PBMCs. These receptors came from a male donor in good health and CMV-seronegative.

V is TRBV4-3 and J is TRBJ1-5, with D maybe TRBD1 (5 bases). This CDR3 region has 13 residues. The germline V and J ends were trimmed by 2 bases and 6 bases, with 8 bases remaining between them. The germline V gene encodes CDR1 LGHNA and CDR2 YSLEER. The CDR3 region is CASSQSGGQPQHF. CDR3 DNA: TGCGCCAGCAGCCAATCGGGGGGTCAGCCCCAGCATTTT.

In this sample, this clone turned up a few times. V gene TRBV7-3 combines with J gene TRBJ2-2; D not resolved. V was cut by 2 bases and J by 7 bases, with 8 bases left in between. Looked up from germline, CDR1 is SGHTA and CDR2 is FQGTGA. The CDR3 length is 13 residues. The CDR3 bases are TGTGCCAGCAGCTTATCCGCACTCGGGGAGCTGTTTTTT. Translation: CASSLSALGELFF.

This clone was picked up a small number of times. The rearrangement links TRBV7-8 to TRBJ1-6; 7 bases are a match to TRBD1. Germline assignment: CDR1 SGHVS and CDR2 FQNEAQ. The CDR3 spans 15 residues. Trimming removed 1 base from V and 6 bases from J; junction bases left unmatched: 3. CDR3 sequence reads: CASSLVGTANSPLHF. The CDR3 DNA sequence: TGTGCCAGCAGCTTAGTCGGGACAGCTAATTCACCCCTCCACTTT.

The CDR3 region is CASSLFRGAYEQYF. The CDR3, as DNA: TGTGCCAGCAGTTTATTCCGGGGGGCCTACGAGCAGTACTTC. The chain uses TRBV28 and TRBJ2-7, with 7 nucleotides matching TRBD2. With 1 base clipped from V and 2 bases from J, the junction kept 2 bases outside the gene matches. There are 14 residues in the CDR3. CDR1 and CDR2 (germline): MDHEN, SYDVKM.

The J gene is TRBJ2-3, the V gene TRBV7-2; 8 bases align to TRBD2. CDR1 and CDR2 (germline): SGHTA, FQGNSA. V shed 2 bases and J 1 base; nucleotides not matched to a gene: 8. The CDR3 is made up of 17 amino acids. The CDR3 loop is CASSLKGLGSGTDTQYF. As DNA, the CDR3 is TGTGCCAGCAGCTTAAAGGGACTAGGATCAGGCACAGATACGCAGTATTTT.

This clone has only one observation. The chain links TRBV2 to TRBJ1-1; no definite D call. Trimming stripped 1 base from V and 4 bases from J, with 10 bases between. Germline CDR1 SNHLY, CDR2 FYNNEI. The CDR3 consists of 14 residues. The CDR3 protein is CASSEGTYLTEAFF. CDR3 nucleotides: TGTGCCAGCAGTGAAGGGACTTACCTCACTGAAGCTTTCTTT. Using reference TRBV2 and TRBJ1-1 for the parts outside the CDR3, the full variable domain is EPEVTQTPSHQVTQMGQEVILRCVPISNHLYFYWYRQILGQKVEFLVSFYNNEISEKSEIFDDQFSVERPDGSNFTLKIRSTKLEDSAMYFCASSEGTYLTEAFFGQGTRLTVV.

The table lists this clone with a few counts. The V gene is TRBV2, the J gene TRBJ2-3; a possible D gene is TRBD2 (5 bases). Germline CDR1 and CDR2: SNHLY and FYNNEI. V was clipped by 4 bases and J by 4 bases, with 12 bases between them. CDR3 length: 14 amino acids. CDR3 amino acids: CASSVGLEADTQYF. The CDR3 DNA follows: TGTGCCAGCAGTGTGGGTTTGGAGGCAGATACGCAGTATTTT.

This chain joins TRBV10-3 and TRBJ2-3; 9 positions agree with TRBD1. From germline, CDR1 is ENHRY and CDR2 SYGVKD. The V gene end was trimmed by 3 bases and the J gene end by 1 base; junction bases not matched to a gene: 5. The CDR3 extends over 16 amino acids. Here the CDR3 DNA reads TGTGCCATCAGTGACACTACAGGGGGCGGCACAGATACGCAGTATTTT. It specifies CAISDTTGGGTDTQYF.

The chain has TRBV5-5 and TRBJ1-5; 7 positions agree with TRBD1. Germline assignment: CDR1 SGHKS and CDR2 YYEKEE (reference sequence). V was clipped by 2 bases and J by 1 base; unmatched bases: 6. This CDR3 spans 16 amino acids. In DNA form, the CDR3 reads TGTGCCAGCAGCTTTTTTGGACAGGAGAGCAATCAGCCCCAGCATTTT. Amino acid sequence: CASSFFGQESNQPQHF.

The chain links TRBV5-1 to TRBJ2-3, with D perhaps matching TRBD1 (5 bases). Trimming removed 1 base from V and 4 bases from J, with 19 bases in between. Germline CDR1 SGHRS, CDR2 YFSETQ. The CDR3 has 17 amino acids. The CDR3 coding sequence is TGCGCCAGCAGCTTGTTTGGTGATTGGCAGGGATCAGATACGCAGTATTTT. This translates into CASSLFGDWQGSDTQYF.

This chain links TRBV7-2 with TRBJ2-3; 8 nucleotides align to TRBD2. Germline loops: CDR1 SGHTA, CDR2 FQGNSA. V was pared by 6 bases and J by 4 bases, with 12 bases of the junction left unmatched. This CDR3 comprises 16 residues. CDR3: CASSGVAGRGPDTQYF. In DNA, the CDR3 is TGTGCCAGCAGTGGAGTAGCCGGGAGGGGCCCAGATACGCAGTATTTT.

This clone was seen more than once but under ten times. The V gene is TRBV6-5, the J gene TRBJ1-1; no firm D call. V dropped 6 bases and J dropped 1 base, with 9 bases sitting between them. The CDR3 extends over 13 amino acids. CDR1 is MNHEY and CDR2 is SVGAGI in the germline V gene. The CDR3: CASREDGNTEAFF. CDR3 nucleotides: TGTGCCAGCAGGGAGGATGGGAACACTGAAGCTTTCTTT.

This chain uses TRBV4-2 with TRBJ1-2; 9 nucleotides line up with TRBD1. The CDR3 extends over 16 amino acids. V lost 0 bases and J lost 5; bases outside the gene matches: 7. Germline V gene data show CDR1 as LGHNA and CDR2 as YNFKEQ. The CDR3 loop is CASSQDLGTGRYGYTF. CDR3 DNA sequence: TGTGCCAGCAGCCAAGATCTAGGGACAGGGAGGTATGGCTACACCTTC.

This clone occurred once. The chain joins TRBV4-3 to TRBJ2-3; 15 bases fit TRBD2. The germline V gene has CDR1 LGHNA and CDR2 YSLEER. V shed 1 base and J 4 bases; nucleotides not matched to a gene: 6. This CDR3 has 18 amino acids. This CDR3 reads CASSQGGLAGGPADTQYF. As DNA, the CDR3 is TGCGCCAGCAGCCAAGGAGGACTAGCGGGGGGGCCTGCAGATACGCAGTATTTT.

The V and J genes are TRBV5-1 and TRBJ2-7; 10 nucleotides agree with TRBD1. V lost 4 bases and J lost 4; bases outside the gene matches: 5. The germline gives CDR1 SGHRS, CDR2 YFSETQ. The CDR3 length is 14 residues. CDR3 coding DNA: TGCGCCAGCAGCCCATGGACAGGGGGGTACGAGCAGTACTTC. Residues: CASSPWTGGYEQYF.

The chain couples TRBV6-4 to TRBJ1-5; TRBD1 is a possible D gene (5 bases). V lost 4 bases to trimming and J lost 0 bases, with 7 bases between them. The CDR3 runs 14 residues. Looked up from germline, CDR1 is MRHNA and CDR2 is SNTAGT. This CDR3 is CASSGGSSNQPQHF. The CDR3 DNA sequence: TGTGCCAGCAGTGGGGGCAGTAGCAATCAGCCCCAGCATTTT.